This T cell receptor beta chain is drawn from a study of blood T cell repertoires in COVID-19. Turning to the study itself: Samples of COVID-19 (acute and convalescent) were obtained from the United States, Italy and Spain.

Original analysis: Amplification from reference gene primers served as the basis for estimated nucleated cell counts. Assay: immunoSEQ multiplex PCR; the TCRdb copy retains only in-frame clones and omits some. The V and J calls and clone size are taken from that table; D and trimming were inferred from the DNA. The data contain 400,000 to 500,000 clones, approximately 91% of them seen just once; the ten biggest clones take up approximately 1.5%. CDR3 length: 15 residues. The junction had 2 bases not matched to a gene; V was cut back by 0 bases and J by 1 base. Germline V gene sequence: CDR1 KGHSH, CDR2 LQKENI.

Sequencing was done on a sample of PBMCs or T cells enriched from blood (not recorded which). This clonotype was sampled from a woman aged 18-35 years who had been exposed to COVID-19. J is TRBJ1-2 and V is TRBV18; 7 bases match TRBD1. The CDR3 coding sequence is TGTGCCAGCTCACCACCAGGGGGCGATAACTATGGCTACACCTTC. Its translation: CASSPPGGDNYGYTF.